The 20 T cell receptor beta chains reported below all come from one sample, sequenced in a study of cytomegalovirus exposure and HLA in healthy donors. The protocol was immunoSEQ multiplex PCR, while the TCRdb copy is restricted to in-frame clones and leaves out a portion. The repertoire holds about 200,000 clones, with around 80% as singletons. The sequenced sample consisted of PBMCs. Receptors were obtained from a woman between 25 and 40 years old in good health and CMV-seronegative.

The chain is built from TRBV27 and TRBJ2-1, with D maybe TRBD1 (5 bases). The CDR3 is 12 amino acids. The germline V gene encodes CDR1 MNHEY and CDR2 SMNVEV (reference sequence). V was pared by 6 bases and J by 9 bases, with 12 bases between. DNA of the CDR3: TGTGCCAGCAGGGGGCTTCAGGTTGAGCAGTTCTTC. It encodes CASRGLQVEQFF.

This chain links TRBV27 with TRBJ2-2, with TRBD2 matching 10 bases. From germline, CDR1 is MNHEY and CDR2 SMNVEV (reference sequence). The CDR3 sequence is 17 residues long. V shed 6 bases, J shed 0 bases, and the junction held 7 bases outside the gene matches. CDR3 DNA sequence: TGTGCCAGCAGGGTAGCGGGAGGCTTAGCGAACACCGGGGAGCTGTTTTTT. Translated, it gives CASRVAGGLANTGELFF.

This clone was counted only a few times. The chain couples TRBV2 to TRBJ1-6; 8 bases match TRBD1. From germline, CDR1 is SNHLY and CDR2 FYNNEI. The CDR3 sequence is 14 residues long. V lost 5 bases to trimming and J lost 7 bases; unmatched junction nucleotides: 4. The CDR3 reads CASSQQGGNSPLHF. Here the CDR3 DNA reads TGTGCCAGCAGTCAACAGGGGGGGAATTCACCCCTCCACTTT.

This chain links TRBV30 with TRBJ1-1; the match to TRBD1 covers 9 bases. The CDR3 length is 13 residues. CDR1 and CDR2 (germline): GTSNPN, SVGIG (reference sequence). V shed 3 bases, J shed 7 bases, and the junction held 6 bases outside the gene matches. The CDR3 sequence is CAWSGTGTSEAFF. As DNA, the CDR3 is TGTGCCTGGAGCGGGACAGGGACCAGTGAAGCTTTCTTT.

This chain joins TRBV6-5 and TRBJ2-7; 8 bases agree with TRBD1. J was trimmed by 0 bases and V by 10 bases; bases with no gene match: 8. CDR1 is MNHEY and CDR2 is SVGAGI in the germline V gene. The CDR3 is made up of 14 amino acids. The CDR3 spells CATVPGTGSYEQYF. CDR3 DNA sequence: TGTGCCACCGTTCCCGGGACAGGCTCCTACGAGCAGTACTTC.

The chain joins TRBV19 to TRBJ1-1; TRBD1 might be the D (6 bases). Germline values: CDR1 LNHDA, CDR2 SQIVND (reference sequence). Trimming removed 3 bases at V and 7 bases at J, with 12 bases between. This CDR3 region has 13 residues. The CDR3 bases are TGTGCCAGTAGTATCCAGGCAGGGGTTGAAGCTTTCTTT. It specifies CASSIQAGVEAFF.

The chain uses TRBV7-9 and TRBJ2-7; weak D call: TRBD2 (6 bases). Per germline, CDR1 SEHNR and CDR2 FQNEAQ (reference sequence). Trimming stripped 4 bases from V and 0 bases from J, with 10 bases between. The length of the CDR3 is 14 residues. The CDR3 protein is CASSSREVSYEQYF. The CDR3 DNA follows: TGTGCCAGCAGCTCCAGGGAGGTCTCCTACGAGCAGTACTTC.

The CDR3 DNA reads TGTGCCGGTTCCCAGGGGTACTACACTGAAGCTTTCTTT. Protein product: CAGSQGYYTEAFF. The chain employs TRBV6-6 and TRBJ1-1; D might be TRBD1 (6 bases). Germline V gives CDR1 MNHNY, CDR2 SVGAGI (reference sequence). This CDR3 is 13 amino acids long. Trimming shortened V by 11 bases and J by 3 bases, and 16 bases separated the two germline ends.

CDR3 in amino acids: CASSLARATNEKLFF. The CDR3 bases are TGCGCCAGCAGCTTGGCCAGGGCAACTAATGAAAAACTGTTTTTT. The V call is TRBV5-1, the J call TRBJ1-4; tentatively, D is TRBD1 (5 bases). The V gene's germline CDR1 is SGHRS and CDR2 YFSETQ. This CDR3 comprises 15 residues. With 0 bases removed from V and 0 bases from J, the gap between germline ends came to 6 bases.

This clone appeared a few times. J is TRBJ2-1 and V is TRBV2, with a weak D call TRBD2 (6 bases). Trimming removed 3 bases at V and 0 bases at J, with 18 bases between. This CDR3 has 18 residues. The germline gives CDR1 SNHLY, CDR2 FYNNEI. The CDR3 DNA reads as TGTGCCAGCAGTGATGGCGTTGGCGGGGAACTCTCCTACAATGAGCAGTTCTTC. It yields the protein CASSDGVGGELSYNEQFF. Full variable domain (remainder filled in from reference TRBV2 and TRBJ2-1): EPEVTQTPSHQVTQMGQEVILRCVPISNHLYFYWYRQILGQKVEFLVSFYNNEISEKSEIFDDQFSVERPDGSNFTLKIRSTKLEDSAMYFCASSDGVGGELSYNEQFFGPGTRLTVL.

The J gene is TRBJ2-3, the V gene TRBV27; 7 nucleotides line up with TRBD1. Germline V gene lookup returns CDR1 MNHEY and CDR2 SMNVEV (reference sequence). The junction had 7 bases not matched to a gene; V was cut back by 3 bases and J by 1 base. The CDR3 is made up of 16 amino acids. In nucleotides, the CDR3 is TGTGCCAGCAGTTTCAATAGGGGGCTGGGCACAGATACGCAGTATTTT. Translating gives CASSFNRGLGTDTQYF.

The chain is built from TRBV28 and TRBJ2-7; D is unresolved. V was clipped by 3 bases and J by 7 bases, with 10 bases between them. Germline assignment: CDR1 MDHEN and CDR2 SYDVKM. The CDR3 is 12 amino acids. CDR3 loop: CASSLARWEQYF. The CDR3 DNA reads as TGTGCCAGCAGTTTGGCCCGTTGGGAGCAGTACTTC.

V and J are TRBV7-8 and TRBJ2-7, with D possibly being TRBD2 (6 bases). Trimming took off 5 bases at V and 1 base at J, with 12 bases between the two ends. The CDR3 is made up of 14 amino acids. Germline CDR1 is SGHVS and CDR2 is FQNEAQ. The CDR3 DNA reads TGTGCCAGCAGCCACCGGGACTCGTCCTACGAGCAGTACTTC. Protein product: CASSHRDSSYEQYF.

This clone was observed a few times. V gene TRBV6-5 combines with J gene TRBJ1-1; the D is unclear. V lost 7 bases, J lost 1 base, and 10 bases lay in between. Germline lookup yields CDR1 MNHEY and CDR2 SVGAGI. The CDR3 loop spans 13 amino acids. This CDR3 is CASNNAGNTEAFF. The CDR3 DNA reads as TGTGCCAGCAATAACGCAGGGAACACTGAAGCTTTCTTT.

Concerning this clone: The germline gene is not matched at one end of the junction; a read error may be the cause. The chain combines TRBV6-6 with TRBJ1-4; TRBD1 matches 7 bases. This CDR3 region has 11 residues. Germline V CDR1 and CDR2: MNHNY, SVGAGI (reference sequence). The CDR3 sequence: CASSSYRGWTF. CDR3 coding DNA: TGTGCCAGCAGTAGTTACAGGGGCTGGACGTTT.

The rearrangement links TRBV5-1 to TRBJ1-1; a weak D match, TRBD1 (6 bases). Trimming left V 9 bases short and J 5 bases short, with 17 bases between. The CDR3 is 13 amino acids. Germline values: CDR1 SGHRS, CDR2 YFSETQ. CDR3 nucleotides: TGCGCCATCTTGGGGGGGCAGGATACTGAAGCTTTCTTT. Encoded protein: CAILGGQDTEAFF.

V usage is TRBV19 and J usage is TRBJ2-7; D might be TRBD1 (6 bases). The V gene lost 4 bases and the J gene lost 1 base, with 14 bases spanning the gap. Germline CDR1 is LNHDA and CDR2 is SQIVND (reference sequence). The CDR3 has 15 residues. For the CDR3, the DNA is TGTGCCAGTAGTACCAACAGGGTTCTGTCCTACGAGCAGTACTTC. This sequence encodes CASSTNRVLSYEQYF.

This sequence joins TRBV5-1 and TRBJ1-2, with TRBD1 as a possible D gene (5 bases). The V end lost 0 bases, the J end lost 4 bases, and 22 bases lay between the germline ends. This CDR3 contains 18 residues. The germline V gene encodes CDR1 SGHRS and CDR2 YFSETQ. In DNA form, the CDR3 reads TGCGCCAGCAGCTTGGCTTTCCCCACAGGACGGGTGGGCTATGGCTACACCTTC. Translation: CASSLAFPTGRVGYGYTF. Combining the CDR3 with reference TRBV5-1 and TRBJ1-2 gives the whole variable domain KAGVTQTPRYLIKTRGQQVTLSCSPISGHRSVSWYQQTPGQGLQFLFEYFSETQRNKGNFPGRFSGRQFSNSRSEMNVSTLELGDSALYLCASSLAFPTGRVGYGYTFGSGTRLTVV.

In its sample, this clone was seen once. The chain recombines TRBV18 with TRBJ1-2; 9 bases are a match to TRBD1. V lost 4 bases to trimming and J lost 5 bases; unmatched junction nucleotides: 8. CDR1 and CDR2 (germline): KGHSH, LQKENI. The CDR3 spans 15 residues. In DNA form, the CDR3 reads TGTGCCAGCTCACGGGAACAGGGGGCTGTATATGGCTACACCTTC. Translating it yields CASSREQGAVYGYTF.

The chain is built from TRBV10-2 and TRBJ2-3; 8 positions agree with TRBD2. Germline V gives CDR1 WSHSY, CDR2 SAAADI. After removal of 7 bases from V and 4 bases from J, the junction contained 10 bases not matched to a gene. This CDR3 spans 15 amino acids. The CDR3 reads CASTPSRGGADTQYF. The CDR3 region has the DNA TGCGCCAGCACCCCTAGCCGGGGGGGTGCAGATACGCAGTATTTT.